Below are 4 T cell receptor beta chains sequenced from a single sample in a study of PD-1 blockade in mismatch repair-deficient tumors. The repertoire was sequenced with immunoSEQ multiplex PCR; TCRdb's copy has only in-frame clones and lacks some. The table has more than 50,000 clones, around 89% seen once. This specimen was peripheral blood, taken 52 weeks after starting pembrolizumab. The receptors stem from an adult with mismatch repair-deficient cancer.

The rearrangement uses TRBV6-4 and TRBJ2-3; tentative D call: TRBD2 (6 bases). From germline, CDR1 is MRHNA and CDR2 SNTAGT. Between the trimmed V and J ends, which lost 2 bases and 2 bases, there was a span of 8 bases. This CDR3 region has 14 residues. This CDR3 is CASSDGRDTDTQYF. The CDR3 DNA follows: TGTGCCAGCAGTGACGGGCGGGACACAGATACGCAGTATTTT.

This sequence joins TRBV11-2 and TRBJ2-3, with D maybe TRBD2 (6 bases). This CDR3 has 16 residues. Germline CDR1 is SGHAT and CDR2 is FQNNGV. The V end lost 1 base, the J end lost 2 bases, and 13 bases lay between the germline ends. The CDR3 DNA reads as TGTGCCAGCAGCTTAGTCGGGAGAATTTTCACAGATACGCAGTATTTT. Protein product: CASSLVGRIFTDTQYF.

The J gene is TRBJ1-4, the V gene TRBV9, with 8 bases that match TRBD1. There are 15 residues in the CDR3. With V trimmed by 0 bases and J by 7 bases, 5 bases remained unmatched. Germline values: CDR1 SGDLS, CDR2 YYNGEE. The CDR3 here is CASSVDGTGREKLFF. The CDR3 DNA follows: TGTGCCAGCAGCGTAGATGGGACAGGTCGTGAAAAACTGTTTTTT.

This clone was seen only once. The chain carries TRBV6-5 and TRBJ2-7; 7 bases match TRBD2. CDR3 length: 14 amino acids. CDR1 is MNHEY and CDR2 is SVGAGI in the germline V gene. J was trimmed by 5 bases and V by 7 bases; bases with no gene match: 11. This CDR3 is CASTIPAGSHEQYF. The DNA for the CDR3 is TGTGCCAGCACAATCCCAGCGGGATCCCACGAGCAGTACTTC.